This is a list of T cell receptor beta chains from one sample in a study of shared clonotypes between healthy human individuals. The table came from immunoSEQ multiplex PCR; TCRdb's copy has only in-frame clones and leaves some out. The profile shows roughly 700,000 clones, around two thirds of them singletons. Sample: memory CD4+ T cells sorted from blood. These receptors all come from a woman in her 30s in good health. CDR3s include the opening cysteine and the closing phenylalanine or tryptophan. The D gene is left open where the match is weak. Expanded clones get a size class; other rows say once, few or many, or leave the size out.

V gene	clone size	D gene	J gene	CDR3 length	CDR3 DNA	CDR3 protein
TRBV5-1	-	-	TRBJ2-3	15	TGCGCCAGCACAGCACAGGGTGAGAGAACAGATACGCAGTATTTT	CASTAQGERTDTQYF
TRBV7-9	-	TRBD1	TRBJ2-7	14	TGTGCCAGCAATGCCGGGACAGTCAACTACGAGCAGTACTTC	CASNAGTVNYEQYF
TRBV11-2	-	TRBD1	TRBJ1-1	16	TGTGCCAGCAGCCGGGACAGCGCCGCGTCGAGGACTGAAGCTTTCTTT	CASSRDSAASRTEAFF
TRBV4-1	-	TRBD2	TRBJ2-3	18	TGCGCCAGCAGCCAAGAAATTTGGACTAGCGGGAGTGCAGATACGCAGTATTTT	CASSQEIWTSGSADTQYF
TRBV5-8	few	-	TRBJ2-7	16	TGTGCCAGCAGCCGGGACGGGGGCAGCAATTCCGACGAGCAGTACTTC	CASSRDGGSNSDEQYF
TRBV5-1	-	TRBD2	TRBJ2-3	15	TGCGCCAGCAGGGAGGGACTAGCGGGGATTGATACGCAGTATTTT	CASREGLAGIDTQYF
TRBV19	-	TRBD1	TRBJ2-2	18	TGTGCCAGTAGTTTGGGGAGTCGACAGGGGCGAAAAACCGGGGAGCTGTTTTTT	CASSLGSRQGRKTGELFF
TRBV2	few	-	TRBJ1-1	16	TGTGCCAGCAGGCGCGCAGGGAGTCTCCACGGTCCTGAAGCTTTCTTT	CASRRAGSLHGPEAFF
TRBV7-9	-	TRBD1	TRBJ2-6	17	TGTGCCAGCAGCGGCCGACAGGGACCCCTTGGGGCCAACGTCCTGACTTTC	CASSGRQGPLGANVLTF
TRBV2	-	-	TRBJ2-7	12	TGTGCCAGCAGTGAGATGGCGCGCGAGCAGTACTTC	CASSEMAREQYF
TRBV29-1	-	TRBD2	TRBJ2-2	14	TGCAGCGTATCGGGCGGGAGAGCCACCGGGGAGCTGTTTTTT	CSVSGGRATGELFF
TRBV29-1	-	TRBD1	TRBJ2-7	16	TGCAGCGTTGAAGACACCGGGACAGGGGATAGCCACGAGCAGTACTTC	CSVEDTGTGDSHEQYF
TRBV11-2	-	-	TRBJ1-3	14	TGTGCCAGCAGCTTATTGGCACGGACCAACACCATATATTTT	CASSLLARTNTIYF
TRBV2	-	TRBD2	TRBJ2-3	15	TGTGCCAGCAGGAAACTAGCGTCCTACACAGATACGCAGTATTTT	CASRKLASYTDTQYF
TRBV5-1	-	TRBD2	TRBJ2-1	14	TGCGCCAGCAGCCGCGGAGCGGGAGTCAATGAGCAGTTCTTC	CASSRGAGVNEQFF
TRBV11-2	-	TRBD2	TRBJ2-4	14	TGTGCCAGCAGCCTTGGCTTAGCGGGGAACATTCAGTACTTC	CASSLGLAGNIQYF
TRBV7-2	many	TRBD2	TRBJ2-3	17	TGTGCCAGCAGAGAGGCAGTTAGCGGGAGGGGAACAGATACGCAGTATTTT	CASREAVSGRGTDTQYF
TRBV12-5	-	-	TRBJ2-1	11	TGTGCTAGTGGTTTGGAAAATGAGCAGTTCTTC	CASGLENEQFF
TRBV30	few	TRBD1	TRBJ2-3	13	TGTGCCTACCGGGACAGGACCACAGATACGCAGTATTTT	CAYRDRTTDTQYF
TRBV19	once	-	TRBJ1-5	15	TGTGCCAGTAGTATAGGGGGTAGGATCAATCAGCCCCAGCATTTT	CASSIGGRINQPQHF
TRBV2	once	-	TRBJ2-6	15	TGTGCCAGCAGTTACTTGAGGGGTGGGGCCAACGTCCTGACTTTC	CASSYLRGGANVLTF
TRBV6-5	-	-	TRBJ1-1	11	TGTGCCAGCACCTCCAACACTGAAGCTTTCTTT	CASTSNTEAFF
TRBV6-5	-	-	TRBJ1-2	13	TGTGCCAGCACCCCTCAGGGGAACTATGGCTACACCTTC	CASTPQGNYGYTF
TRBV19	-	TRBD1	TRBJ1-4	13	TGTGCCACCCGACAGGGGGCGGATGAAAAACTGTTTTTT	CATRQGADEKLFF
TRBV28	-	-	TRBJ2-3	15	TGTGCCAGCAATCTACAGGGCACTCTCGGGGAGACGCAGTATTTT	CASNLQGTLGETQYF
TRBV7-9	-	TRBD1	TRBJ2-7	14	TGTGCCAGCAGATCTCAGGGGGCAGGATACGAGCAGTACTTC	CASRSQGAGYEQYF
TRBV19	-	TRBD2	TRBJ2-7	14	TGTGCCAGTAGTCGGACTAGTTCGCGCTACGAGCAGTACTTC	CASSRTSSRYEQYF
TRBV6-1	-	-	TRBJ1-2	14	TGTGCCAGCAGCACGCCCTGGCAATCCATGGGCTACACCTTC	CASSTPWQSMGYTF
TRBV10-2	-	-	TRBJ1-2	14	TGCGCCAGCACAATTAGGGAATCTAACTATGGCTACACCTTC	CASTIRESNYGYTF
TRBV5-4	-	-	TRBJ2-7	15	TGTGCCAGCAGCTTGGCCCTGGGGGCCCTGGATGAGCAGTACTTC	CASSLALGALDEQYF
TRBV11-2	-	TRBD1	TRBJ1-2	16	TGTGCCAGCAGCTTAGCGCACTACAGGGGTAACTATGGCTACACCTTC	CASSLAHYRGNYGYTF
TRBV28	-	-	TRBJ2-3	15	TGTGCCAGCAGTTTGATTGGGTCAGTTGGGGATACGCAGTATTTT	CASSLIGSVGDTQYF
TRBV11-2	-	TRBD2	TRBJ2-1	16	TGTGCCAGCAGCCCGCGGACTAGCGGGTACTACAATGAGCAGTTCTTC	CASSPRTSGYYNEQFF
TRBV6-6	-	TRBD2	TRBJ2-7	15	TGTGCCAGCAGTGCCAGACTAGCGGGAGCCCACGAGCAGTACTTC	CASSARLAGAHEQYF
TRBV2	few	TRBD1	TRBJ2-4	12	TGTGCCAGCAATGGACAGGGAAACATTCAGTACTTC	CASNGQGNIQYF
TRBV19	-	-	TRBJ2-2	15	TGTGCCAGTAGTCGAGGTCGGACCTACACCGGGGAGCTGTTTTTT	CASSRGRTYTGELFF
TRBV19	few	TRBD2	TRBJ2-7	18	TGTGCCAGTAGTATAGACACAGGACTAGCGGGAGGCCCCTACGAGCAGTACTTC	CASSIDTGLAGGPYEQYF
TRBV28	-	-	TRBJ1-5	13	TGTGCCAGCGCCACAGGGTTGAATCAGCCCCAGCATTTT	CASATGLNQPQHF
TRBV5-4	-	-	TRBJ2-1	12	TGTGCCAGCAGCCTCCCCTTTGGTGAGCAGTTCTTC	CASSLPFGEQFF
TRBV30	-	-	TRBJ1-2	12	TGTGCCTGGGGACGGACGAGCTATGGCTACACCTTC	CAWGRTSYGYTF
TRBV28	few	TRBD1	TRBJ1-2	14	TGTGCCAGCAGTCTCCGGACAGGGAACTATGGCTACACCTTC	CASSLRTGNYGYTF